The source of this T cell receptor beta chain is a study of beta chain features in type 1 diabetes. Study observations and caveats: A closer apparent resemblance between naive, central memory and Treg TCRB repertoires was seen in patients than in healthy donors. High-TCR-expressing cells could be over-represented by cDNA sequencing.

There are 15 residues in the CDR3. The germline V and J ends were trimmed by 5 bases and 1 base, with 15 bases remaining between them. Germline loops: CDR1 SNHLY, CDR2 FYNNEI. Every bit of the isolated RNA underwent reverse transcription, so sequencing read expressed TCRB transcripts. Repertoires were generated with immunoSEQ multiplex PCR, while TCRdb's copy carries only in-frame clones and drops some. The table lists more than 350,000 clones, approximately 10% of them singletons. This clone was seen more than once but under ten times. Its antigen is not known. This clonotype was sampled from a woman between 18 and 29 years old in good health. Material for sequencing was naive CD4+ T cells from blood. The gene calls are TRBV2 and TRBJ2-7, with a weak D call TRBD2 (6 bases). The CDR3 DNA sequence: TGTGCCAGCAGTAGGTCTGTAAGCGGGTCCTACGAGCAGTACGTC. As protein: CASSRSVSGSYEQYV.